The clone carrying this T cell receptor beta chain has a count of ten or more. As yet, its antigen is unknown. For TCR beta, libraries came from quantitative 5'-RACE with molecular barcodes. TCRdb reprocessed the 5' RACE reads via MiXCR and lists one record per CDR3 protein. There are some 290,000 distinct CDR3 sequences in the sample; 20% occur only once, and 7.8% lies in the top ten. The sample originates from a study of CD8 T cells in ankylosing spondylitis. The length of the CDR3 is 18 residues. Trimming removed 1 base from V and 3 bases from J; junction bases left unmatched: 12. From germline, CDR1 is LNHNV and CDR2 YYDKDF (reference sequence). Points from the study as a whole: A TCR beta motif of eight highly homologous variants appeared characteristic of ankylosing spondylitis blood. Disease-associated clones were reportedly significantly overrepresented in matched ankylosing spondylitis synovial fluid. Disease-linked clones proved CD8+ and comparatively uncommon in peripheral blood.

The sequencing sample was made of blood, either unsorted or a sorted T cell fraction (not recorded which). The chain carries TRBV15 and TRBJ2-3; 8 positions match TRBD2. This TCR was sampled from a male donor with ankylosing spondylitis or in good health (not recorded which). CDR3 coding DNA: TGTGCCACCAGCAGAGGCTTAGCGGGAACCCTGGGAACAGATACGCAGTATTTT. Translation gives CATSRGLAGTLGTDTQYF.